A selection of T cell receptor beta chains follows, all from one sample in a study of human T cells and chemical hapten exposure. One entry per CDR3 protein, called by TCRdb with MiXCR from the RACE reads. There are roughly 380,000 distinct CDR3 sequences in the sample; around 5.5% occur only once, and 2.5% to 3% lies in the top ten. The sequencing used whole blood, collected in connection with sensitization to the hapten diphenylcyclopropenone (DPC). These receptors all come from a woman between 45 and 60 years old with alopecia areata. Some clones in this sample may be carry-over from other donors' samples. Both conserved end residues are part of each CDR3. The order of the fields is clone size, J gene, D gene, CDR3 length, V gene, CDR3 protein, CDR3 DNA. A D gene is named only where the DNA matches it firmly. Not every row has a clone size; where given, it reads once, few, many or a size class.

>NA|TRBJ2-5|NA|13|TRBV7-8
CASSPSPKETQYF
TGTGCCAGCAGCCCGAGTCCCAAAGAGACCCAGTACTTC
>few|TRBJ2-1|TRBD2|13|TRBV29-1
CSAPAGGPGEQFF
TGCAGCGCCCCCGCGGGAGGGCCGGGTGAGCAGTTCTTC
>many|TRBJ2-7|NA|13|TRBV7-2
CASSVSGAGEQYF
TGTGCCAGCAGCGTTTCGGGGGCGGGCGAGCAGTACTTC
>few|TRBJ2-2|NA|13|TRBV29-1
CSVVLANTGELFF
TGCAGCGTTGTATTGGCGAACACCGGGGAGCTGTTTTTT
>NA|TRBJ2-5|NA|14|TRBV10-1
CASSRVGEEETQYF
TGCGCCAGCAGTAGGGTAGGGGAAGAAGAGACCCAGTACTTC
>many|TRBJ2-7|NA|12|TRBV6-6
CASSGTFREQYF
TGTGCCAGCAGCGGGACCTTTCGGGAGCAGTACTTC
>many|TRBJ1-1|NA|15|TRBV12-3/TRBV12-4
CASSFEGRVNTEAFF
TGTGCCAGCAGTTTTGAAGGGCGGGTCAACACTGAAGCTTTCTTT
>many|TRBJ2-1|TRBD2|15|TRBV3-1
CASSQIAGGANEQFF
TGTGCCAGCAGCCAAATAGCGGGGGGGGCGAATGAGCAGTTCTTC
>many|TRBJ1-6|NA|16|TRBV5-6
CASSSPGPGYNSPLHF
TGTGCCAGCAGCTCCCCGGGCCCTGGCTATAATTCACCCCTCCACTTT
>many|TRBJ2-7|TRBD1|14|TRBV5-1
CASSLGQGPYEQYF
TGCGCCAGCAGCTTGGGACAGGGGCCCTACGAGCAGTACTTC
>many|TRBJ2-7|NA|12|TRBV20-1
CSATPSSYEQYF
TGCAGTGCTACACCCAGCTCCTACGAGCAGTACTTC
>NA|TRBJ2-1|TRBD2|15|TRBV10-2
CASSEYSGGGNEQFF
TGCGCCAGCAGTGAATATAGCGGGGGGGGCAATGAGCAGTTCTTC
>many|TRBJ2-1|TRBD2|14|TRBV20-1
CSAPASGTYNEQFF
TGCAGTGCCCCCGCTAGCGGGACCTACAATGAGCAGTTCTTC
>NA|TRBJ2-2|NA|14|TRBV2
CASSGLKNTGELFF
TGTGCCAGCTCAGGGTTGAAGAACACCGGGGAGCTGTTTTTT
>many|TRBJ2-5|NA|14|TRBV5-1
CASSLQGRKETQYF
TGCGCCAGCAGCTTACAGGGTCGTAAGGAGACCCAGTACTTC
>few|TRBJ2-7|NA|14|TRBV5-1
CASRPAGRSYEQYF
TGCGCCAGCAGACCAGCGGGCCGCTCCTACGAGCAGTACTTC
>few|TRBJ2-3|TRBD2|15|TRBV20-1
CSASPLAVRADTQYF
TGCAGTGCTAGCCCACTAGCGGTTAGGGCAGATACGCAGTATTTT
>many|TRBJ2-1|TRBD2|16|TRBV5-1
CASSLLGGRIYNEQFF
TGCGCCAGCAGCTTGTTGGGCGGGAGGATCTACAATGAGCAGTTCTTC
>many|TRBJ1-1|NA|13|TRBV27
CASSLDGGPGAFF
TGTGCCAGCAGTTTAGATGGGGGGCCGGGAGCTTTCTTT
>many|TRBJ2-5|TRBD2|14|TRBV28
CASSLSAGRETQYF
TGTGCCAGCAGTTTATCAGCGGGACGAGAGACCCAGTACTTC
>few|TRBJ2-7|TRBD2|14|TRBV10-3
CAIKEAGESYEQYF
TGTGCCATCAAAGAGGCGGGAGAGTCCTACGAGCAGTACTTC
>few|TRBJ2-7|NA|13|TRBV20-1
CSAEGSGRYEQYF
TGCAGTGCTGAGGGAAGCGGACGCTACGAGCAGTACTTC
>few|TRBJ1-6|TRBD1|14|TRBV9
CASSPSTGNSPLHF
TGTGCCAGCAGCCCCTCGACAGGGAATTCACCCCTCCACTTT
>few|TRBJ2-5|NA|14|TRBV6-5
CASSYPGSQETQYF
TGTGCCAGCAGTTACCCAGGGTCTCAAGAGACCCAGTACTTC
>many|TRBJ2-1|NA|15|TRBV9
CASSVEGGPYNEQFF
TGTGCCAGCAGCGTAGAGGGGGGGCCCTACAATGAGCAGTTCTTC
>many|TRBJ1-1|NA|14|TRBV6-5
CASSYRGANTEAFF
TGTGCCAGCAGTTACCGGGGGGCCAACACTGAAGCTTTCTTT